This TCR beta chain was profiled in a study of T cells in Graves' hyperthyroidism and ophthalmopathy. Study details: Peripheral blood was drawn at first diagnosis, prior to all treatment.

Findings and limits, study-wide: The model's output predicted ophthalmopathy at a median of roughly 6.9 months prior to onset.

TCR beta CDR3 region amplification was performed from RNA transcripts. Carried out on the TCR CDR3, a first-round RT-PCR used the HTBI primer set. TCRdb called the multiplex PCR reads again in MiXCR, with one record for every CDR3 protein. The data hold around 350,000 distinct CDR3 sequences, with less than 15% observed a single time. This clonotype occurred many times. Its specificity is not known. The clonotype was recovered from a woman in her late teens or twenties with Graves' hyperthyroidism. Sequenced: blood.

CDR3 protein: CASSASGGAGETQYF. The CDR3 nucleotides are TGTGCCAGCAGTGCCAGCGGGGGGGCCGGTGAGACCCAGTACTTC. This chain joins TRBV2 and TRBJ2-5, with 10 bases aligning to TRBD2. Germline V CDR1 and CDR2: SNHLY, FYNNEI. V shed 4 bases, J shed 5 bases, and the junction held 7 bases outside the gene matches. This CDR3 is 15 amino acids long.